What follows are 5 T cell receptor beta chains derived from one specimen sequenced in a study of shared clonotypes between healthy human individuals. Assay used: immunoSEQ multiplex PCR; TCRdb lists only in-frame clones, some missing. The sample includes over a million clones, 95% to 97% of them seen just once. Sequenced: naive CD4+ T cells sorted from blood. Subset indicated: CD45RA+ positively selected. The receptors shown here come from a man under 40 in good health.

The chain combines TRBV7-3 with TRBJ2-5, with 15 bases fitting TRBD2. Germline-derived CDR1 and CDR2 are SGHTA and FQGTGA. V dropped 4 bases and J dropped 5; count of bases not matched to a gene: 8. The CDR3 is 17 residues long. CDR3 residues: CASSSGLAGGYWETQYF. The DNA for the CDR3 is TGTGCCAGCAGCTCCGGACTAGCGGGAGGGTATTGGGAGACCCAGTACTTC.

The rearrangement uses TRBV10-3 and TRBJ2-5, with TRBD1 matching over 7 bases. V gave up 0 bases and J gave up 5 bases; unmatched junction bases: 6. Germline assignment: CDR1 ENHRY and CDR2 SYGVKD. This CDR3 has 15 residues. CDR3 DNA sequence: TGTGCCATCAGTGAGTCGAAGGGGGCTCGGGAGACCCAGTACTTC. This encodes CAISESKGARETQYF.

The gene calls are TRBV28 and TRBJ2-7; tentative D call: TRBD1 (5 bases). Germline V CDR1 and CDR2: MDHEN, SYDVKM. This CDR3 contains 13 residues. V lost 7 bases, J lost 2 bases, and 12 bases lay in between. CDR3 coding DNA: TGTGCCAGCAATGCAGGGAATACCTACGAGCAGTACTTC. Translated: CASNAGNTYEQYF.

The rearrangement links TRBV5-5 to TRBJ1-5; D is unclear. With 0 bases removed from V and 3 bases from J, the gap between germline ends came to 10 bases. Germline lookup yields CDR1 SGHKS and CDR2 YYEKEE (reference sequence). This CDR3 has 15 residues. The CDR3 protein is CASSLGGVNNQPQHF. The CDR3 region has the DNA TGTGCCAGCAGCTTGGGAGGAGTTAACAATCAGCCCCAGCATTTT.

The chain employs TRBV25-1 and TRBJ2-1; 8 nucleotides match TRBD2. The V gene end was trimmed by 0 bases and the J gene end by 7 bases; junction bases not matched to a gene: 8. The length of the CDR3 is 16 residues. Germline V gene sequence: CDR1 MGHDK, CDR2 SYGVNS. The CDR3 nucleotides are TGTGCCAGCAGTGAATATGCGGGGGGAGGTAGGAATGAGCAGTTCTTC. Its translation: CASSEYAGGGRNEQFF.